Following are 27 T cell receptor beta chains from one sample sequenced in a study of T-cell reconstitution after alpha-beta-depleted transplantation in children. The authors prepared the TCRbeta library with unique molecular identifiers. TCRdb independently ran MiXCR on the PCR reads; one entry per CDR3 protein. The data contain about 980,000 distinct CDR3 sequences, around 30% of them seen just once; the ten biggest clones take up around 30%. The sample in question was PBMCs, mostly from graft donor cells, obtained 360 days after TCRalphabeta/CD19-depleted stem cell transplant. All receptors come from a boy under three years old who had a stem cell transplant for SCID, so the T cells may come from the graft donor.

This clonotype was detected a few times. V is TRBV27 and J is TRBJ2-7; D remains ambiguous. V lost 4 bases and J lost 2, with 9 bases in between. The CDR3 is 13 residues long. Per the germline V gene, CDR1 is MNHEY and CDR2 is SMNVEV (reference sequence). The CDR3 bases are TGTGCCAGCAGTTACGGAGAAACCTACGAGCAGTACTTC. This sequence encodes CASSYGETYEQYF.

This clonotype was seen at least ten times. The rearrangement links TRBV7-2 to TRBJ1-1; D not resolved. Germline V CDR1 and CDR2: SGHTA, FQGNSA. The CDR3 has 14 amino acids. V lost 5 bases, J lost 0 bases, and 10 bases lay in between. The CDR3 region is CASSRWSVNTEAFF. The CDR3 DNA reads TGTGCCAGCAGCCGCTGGTCGGTGAACACTGAAGCTTTCTTT.

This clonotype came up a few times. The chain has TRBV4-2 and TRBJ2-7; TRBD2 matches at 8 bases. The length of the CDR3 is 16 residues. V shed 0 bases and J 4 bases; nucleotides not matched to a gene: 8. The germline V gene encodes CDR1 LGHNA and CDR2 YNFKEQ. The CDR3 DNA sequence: TGTGCCAGCAGCCAAGATCACCCGGGACTAGTGTACGAGCAGTACTTC. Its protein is CASSQDHPGLVYEQYF.

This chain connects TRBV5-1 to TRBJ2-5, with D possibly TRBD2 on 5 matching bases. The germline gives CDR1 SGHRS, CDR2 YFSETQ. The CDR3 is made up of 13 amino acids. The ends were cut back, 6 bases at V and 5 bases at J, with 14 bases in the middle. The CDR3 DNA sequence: TGCGCCAGCACCCCCCCGGGGAAGGAGACCCAGTACTTC. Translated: CASTPPGKETQYF.

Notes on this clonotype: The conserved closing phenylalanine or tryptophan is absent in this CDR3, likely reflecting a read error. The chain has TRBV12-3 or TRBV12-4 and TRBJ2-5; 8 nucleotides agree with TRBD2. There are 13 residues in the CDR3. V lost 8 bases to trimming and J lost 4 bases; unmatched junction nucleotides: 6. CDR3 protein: CASRTSPPETQYS. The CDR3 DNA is TGTGCCAGCCGGACTAGCCCTCCAGAGACCCAGTACTCC.

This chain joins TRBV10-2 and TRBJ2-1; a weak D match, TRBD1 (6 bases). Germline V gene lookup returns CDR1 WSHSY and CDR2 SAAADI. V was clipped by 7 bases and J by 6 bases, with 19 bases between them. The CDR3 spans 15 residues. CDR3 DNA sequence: TGCGCCAGCACCCCACAGGGATTAGGATCCAATGAGCAGTTCTTC. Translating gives CASTPQGLGSNEQFF.

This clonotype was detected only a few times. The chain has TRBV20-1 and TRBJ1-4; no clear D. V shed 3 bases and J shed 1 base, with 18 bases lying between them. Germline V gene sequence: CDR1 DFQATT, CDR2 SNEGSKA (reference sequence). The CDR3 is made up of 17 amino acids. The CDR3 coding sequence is TGCAGTGCTAGGGACCGACCCCGGGCAGTAACTAATGAAAAACTGTTTTTT. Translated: CSARDRPRAVTNEKLFF.

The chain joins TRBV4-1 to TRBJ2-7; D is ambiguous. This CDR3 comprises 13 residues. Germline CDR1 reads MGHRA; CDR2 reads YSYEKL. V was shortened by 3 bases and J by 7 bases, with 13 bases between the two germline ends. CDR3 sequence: CASSQTYNREQYF. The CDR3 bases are TGCGCCAGCAGCCAGACTTACAATAGGGAGCAGTACTTC.

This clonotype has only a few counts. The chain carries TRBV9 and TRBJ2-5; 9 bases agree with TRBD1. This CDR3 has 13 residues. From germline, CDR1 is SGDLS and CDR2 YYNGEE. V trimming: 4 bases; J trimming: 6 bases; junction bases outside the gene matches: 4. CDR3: CASSRQGEQTQYF. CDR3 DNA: TGTGCCAGCAGCCGACAGGGGGAACAGACCCAGTACTTC.

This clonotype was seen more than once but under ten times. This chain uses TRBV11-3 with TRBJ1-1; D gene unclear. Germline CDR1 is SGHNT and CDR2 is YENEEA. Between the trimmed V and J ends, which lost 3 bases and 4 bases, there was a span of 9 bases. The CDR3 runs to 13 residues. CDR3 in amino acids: CASSLNGFTEAFF. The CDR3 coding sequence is TGTGCCAGCAGCTTGAACGGTTTCACTGAAGCTTTCTTT.

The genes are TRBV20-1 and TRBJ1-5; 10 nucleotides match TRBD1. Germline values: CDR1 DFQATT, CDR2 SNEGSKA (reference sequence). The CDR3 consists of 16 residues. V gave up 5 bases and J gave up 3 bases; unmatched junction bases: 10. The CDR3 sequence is CSARRQGAGDNQPQHF. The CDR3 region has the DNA TGCAGTGCTCGACGACAGGGGGCGGGAGACAATCAGCCCCAGCATTTT.

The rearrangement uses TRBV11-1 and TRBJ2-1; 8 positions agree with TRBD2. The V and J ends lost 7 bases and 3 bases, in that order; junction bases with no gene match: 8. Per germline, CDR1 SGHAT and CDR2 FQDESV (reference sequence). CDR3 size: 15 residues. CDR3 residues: CASNPFGGVYNEQFF. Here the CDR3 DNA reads TGTGCCAGCAACCCATTCGGGGGGGTCTACAATGAGCAGTTCTTC.

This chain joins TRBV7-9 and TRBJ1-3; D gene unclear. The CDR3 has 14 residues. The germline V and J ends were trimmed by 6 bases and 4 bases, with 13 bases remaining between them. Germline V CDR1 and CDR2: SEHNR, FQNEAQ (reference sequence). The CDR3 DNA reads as TGTGCCAGCAGAGGTTCGGGGTCCGGAAACACCATATATTTT. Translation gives CASRGSGSGNTIYF.

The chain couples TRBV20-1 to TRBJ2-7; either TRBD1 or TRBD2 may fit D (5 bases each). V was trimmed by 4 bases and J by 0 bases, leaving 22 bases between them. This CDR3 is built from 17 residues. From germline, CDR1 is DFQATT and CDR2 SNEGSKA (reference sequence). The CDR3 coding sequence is TGCAGTGCTAACCGGGGCACCTACTTCAGAGACTCCTACGAGCAGTACTTC. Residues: CSANRGTYFRDSYEQYF.

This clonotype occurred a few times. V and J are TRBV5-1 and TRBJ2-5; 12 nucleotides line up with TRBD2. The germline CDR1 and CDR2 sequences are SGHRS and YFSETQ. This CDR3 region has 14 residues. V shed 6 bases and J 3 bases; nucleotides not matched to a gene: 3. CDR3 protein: CASTRLAGEETQYF. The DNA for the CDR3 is TGCGCCAGCACGAGACTAGCGGGGGAAGAGACCCAGTACTTC.

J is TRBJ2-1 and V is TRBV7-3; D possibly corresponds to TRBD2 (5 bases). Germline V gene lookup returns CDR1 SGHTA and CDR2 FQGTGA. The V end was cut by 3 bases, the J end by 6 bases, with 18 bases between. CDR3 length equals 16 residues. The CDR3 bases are TGTGCCAGCAGCTTCCTGACGGGGATCCTAGGCAATGAGCAGTTCTTC. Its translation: CASSFLTGILGNEQFF.

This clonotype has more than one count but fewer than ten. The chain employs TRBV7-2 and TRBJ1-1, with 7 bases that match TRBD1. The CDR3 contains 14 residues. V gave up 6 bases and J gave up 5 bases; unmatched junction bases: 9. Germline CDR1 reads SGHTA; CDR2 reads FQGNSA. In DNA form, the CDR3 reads TGTGCCAGCAGACGAATCCAGGGGGGAACTGAAGCTTTCTTT. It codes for CASRRIQGGTEAFF. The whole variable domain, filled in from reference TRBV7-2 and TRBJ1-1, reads GAGVSQSPSNKVTEKGKDVELRCDPISGHTALYWYRQSLGQGLEFLIYFQGNSAPDKSGLPSDRFSAERTGGSVSTLTIQRTQQEDSAVYLCASRRIQGGTEAFFGQGTRLTVV.

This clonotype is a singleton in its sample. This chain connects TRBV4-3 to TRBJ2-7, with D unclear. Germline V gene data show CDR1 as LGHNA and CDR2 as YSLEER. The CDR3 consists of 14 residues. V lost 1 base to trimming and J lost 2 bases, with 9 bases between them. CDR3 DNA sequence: TGCGCCAGCAGCCAAGGAGTCAGAGCCTACGAGCAGTACTTC. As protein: CASSQGVRAYEQYF.

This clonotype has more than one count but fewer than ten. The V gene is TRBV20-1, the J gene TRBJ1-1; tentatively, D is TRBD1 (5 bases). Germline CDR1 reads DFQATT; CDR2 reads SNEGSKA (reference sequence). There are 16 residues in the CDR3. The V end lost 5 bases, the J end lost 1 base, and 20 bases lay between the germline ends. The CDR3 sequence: CSARTSPGTGNTEAFF. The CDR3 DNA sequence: TGCAGTGCTCGAACCTCACCGGGAACAGGGAACACTGAAGCTTTCTTT.

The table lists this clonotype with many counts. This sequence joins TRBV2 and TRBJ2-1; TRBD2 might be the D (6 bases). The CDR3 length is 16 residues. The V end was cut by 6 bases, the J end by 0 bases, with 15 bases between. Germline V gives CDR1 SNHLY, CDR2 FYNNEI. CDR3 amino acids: CASRGGDKSSYNEQFF. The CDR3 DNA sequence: TGTGCCAGCAGGGGGGGTGACAAGAGCTCCTACAATGAGCAGTTCTTC.

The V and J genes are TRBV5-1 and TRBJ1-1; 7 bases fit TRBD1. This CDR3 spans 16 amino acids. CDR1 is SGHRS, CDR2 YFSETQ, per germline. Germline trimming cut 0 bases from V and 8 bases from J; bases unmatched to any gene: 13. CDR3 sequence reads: CASSLGRQGARQEAFF. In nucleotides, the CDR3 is TGCGCCAGCAGCTTGGGAAGACAGGGAGCGAGGCAAGAAGCTTTCTTT.

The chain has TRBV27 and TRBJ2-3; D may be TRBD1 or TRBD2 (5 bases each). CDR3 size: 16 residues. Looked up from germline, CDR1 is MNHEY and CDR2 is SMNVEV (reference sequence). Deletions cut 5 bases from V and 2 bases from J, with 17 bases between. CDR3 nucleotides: TGTGCCAGCAGTCCCACCGGGGCAGGCCTCACAGATACGCAGTATTTT. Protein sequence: CASSPTGAGLTDTQYF.

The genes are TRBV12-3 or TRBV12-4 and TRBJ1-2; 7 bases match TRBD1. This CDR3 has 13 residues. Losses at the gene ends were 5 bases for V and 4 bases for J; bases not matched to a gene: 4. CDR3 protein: CASSQTGSYGYTF. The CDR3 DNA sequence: TGTGCCAGCAGTCAGACAGGGAGCTATGGCTACACCTTC.

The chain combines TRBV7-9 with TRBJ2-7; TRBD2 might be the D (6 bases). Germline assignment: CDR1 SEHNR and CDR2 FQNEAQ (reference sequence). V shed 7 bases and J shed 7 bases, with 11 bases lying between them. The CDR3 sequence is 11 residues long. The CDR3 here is CASTFGGEQYF. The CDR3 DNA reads TGTGCCAGCACCTTCGGGGGAGAGCAGTACTTC.

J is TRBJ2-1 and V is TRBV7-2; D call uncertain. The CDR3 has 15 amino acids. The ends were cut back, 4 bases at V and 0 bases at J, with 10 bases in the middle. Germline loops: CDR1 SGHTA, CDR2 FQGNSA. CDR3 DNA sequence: TGTGCCAGCAGCTGGGGTCCTACCTCCTACAATGAGCAGTTCTTC. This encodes CASSWGPTSYNEQFF.

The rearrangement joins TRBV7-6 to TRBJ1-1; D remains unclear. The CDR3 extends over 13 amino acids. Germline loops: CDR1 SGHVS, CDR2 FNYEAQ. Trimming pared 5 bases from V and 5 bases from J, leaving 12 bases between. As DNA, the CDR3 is TGTGCCAGCAGCAAAAGGCTGGGGACTGAAGCTTTCTTT. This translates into CASSKRLGTEAFF.

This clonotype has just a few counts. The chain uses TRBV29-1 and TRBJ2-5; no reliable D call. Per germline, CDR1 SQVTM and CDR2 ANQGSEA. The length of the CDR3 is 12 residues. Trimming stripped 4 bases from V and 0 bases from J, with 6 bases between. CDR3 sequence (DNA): TGCAGCGTTGCGCCAGACCAAGAGACCCAGTACTTC. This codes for CSVAPDQETQYF. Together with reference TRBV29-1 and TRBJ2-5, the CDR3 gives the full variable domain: SAVISQKPSRDICQRGTSLTIQCQVDSQVTMMFWYRQQPGQSLTLIATANQGSEATYESGFVIDKFPISRPNLTFSTLTVSNMSPEDSSIYLCSVAPDQETQYFGPGTRLLVL.